A selection of T cell receptor beta chains follows, all from one sample in a study of tumor and adjacent non-tumor tissue in lung cancer. TCRdb reanalysed the multiplex PCR reads using MiXCR and keeps one entry per CDR3 protein. The data show 200,000 to 250,000 distinct CDR3 sequences, over 55% seen once. Source material: lung tumor tissue. The receptors were gathered from a man aged 60 to 75 with non-small cell lung cancer. The CDR3 runs from the conserved cysteine through the conserved F or W. The order of the fields is D gene, clone size, V gene, J gene, CDR3 protein, CDR3 DNA. The D gene is left open where the match is weak. Rows may omit the clone size; those that give it use once, few, many or a size class.

-,-,TRBV11-2,TRBJ2-5,CASSLRRTGETQYF,TGTGCCAGCAGCCTACGACGGACCGGGGAGACGCAGTACTTC
-,once,TRBV6-5,TRBJ2-7,CASSDTGKAYEQYF,TGTGCCAGCAGTGATACCGGGAAGGCCTACGAGCAGTACTTC
-,-,TRBV11-2,TRBJ2-1,CASNSALYNEQSF,TGTGCCAGCAACTCTGCATTATACAATGAGCAGTCCTTC
-,many,TRBV20-1,TRBJ2-3,CSARASTDTQYF,TGCAGTGCTAGAGCTAGCACAGATACGCAGTATTTT
-,-,TRBV7-3,TRBJ1-6,CASSPTAVEGSPLHF,TGTGCCAGCAGCCCCACGGCCGTGGAGGGTTCACCCCTCCACTTT
-,many,TRBV4-2,TRBJ2-7,CATYEQYF,TGTGCCACCTACGAGCAGTACTTC
TRBD1,-,TRBV11-1,TRBJ1-4,CVSSWGQSGEKLFF,TGTGTCAGCAGCTGGGGACAGAGCGGAGAAAAACTGTTTTTT
-,many,TRBV6-2/TRBV6-3,TRBJ2-7,CASSYAVVSYEQYF,TGTGCCAGCAGTTACGCCGTGGTCTCCTACGAGCAGTACTTC
-,-,TRBV6-6,TRBJ1-1,CASLWGFEAFF,TGTGCCAGCCTTTGGGGCTTTGAAGCTTTCTTT
TRBD1,-,TRBV13,TRBJ1-4,CARSQRGQGTEKVFF,TGTGCCAGGAGCCAGAGGGGACAGGGGACTGAAAAAGTGTTTTTT